This T cell receptor (beta chain) is drawn from a study of T cell repertoires in aging, cancer and after chemotherapy. Findings and limits, study-wide: Lymphoid organ infiltration in hematological cancer patients may impair thymic emigration or peripheral T cell expansion.

Germline CDR1 GTSNPN, CDR2 SVGIG (reference sequence). Trimming took 0 bases from V and 8 from J, leaving 11 bases between them. This CDR3 is 13 amino acids long. Amplification of TCR beta used genomic DNA extracted from peripheral blood. This clonotype was counted only a few times. Its specificity is unknown. A mixed TRB-A/B primer pool amplified rearranged TRB by multiplex touch-down PCR. TCRdb reprocessed the multiplex PCR reads with MiXCR, giving one entry per CDR3 protein. The sample has thousands of distinct CDR3 sequences; 49% are singletons. The sample taken for sequencing was blood. The receptor's source is a human donor with a blood cancer. This chain connects TRBV30 to TRBJ2-4; D gene unclear. The CDR3 loop reads CAWSVRERDIQYF. The CDR3 nucleotides read TGTGCCTGGAGTGTACGAGAAAGGGACATTCAGTACTTC.